This T cell receptor beta chain is drawn from a study of T cell responses to AZD1222 COVID-19 vaccine. Findings and caveats of the study: All repertoire sampling was performed exclusively after the peak T cell response. The reported proportion of spike-specific TCRs targeting unmutated variant regions was nearly half. Females outnumbered males among donors, who were mostly white British; clonal diversity was possibly underestimated. Baseline serostatus was positive in only a handful of AZD1222 recipients.

Concerning this clone itself: The target antigen is unknown.

Clones were read by immunoSEQ multiplex PCR, and TCRdb kept only the in-frame ones, dropping some. The sample contains around 84,000 clones, 92% of which appear only once. This sequence was found in an adult in good health. The sample consisted of peripheral blood, taken on day 0 of MenACWY control vaccination.

The DNA for the CDR3 is TGTGCCAGAAGCAAAGACAGGGGGGAGACCCAGTACTTC. This codes for CARSKDRGETQYF. The rearrangement uses TRBV5-3 and TRBJ2-5; TRBD1 matches at 9 bases. TRBV5-3 carries the ORF label, with uncertain function. CDR3 length equals 13 residues. The ends lost 4 bases at V and 5 bases at J; junction bases unmatched: 3.